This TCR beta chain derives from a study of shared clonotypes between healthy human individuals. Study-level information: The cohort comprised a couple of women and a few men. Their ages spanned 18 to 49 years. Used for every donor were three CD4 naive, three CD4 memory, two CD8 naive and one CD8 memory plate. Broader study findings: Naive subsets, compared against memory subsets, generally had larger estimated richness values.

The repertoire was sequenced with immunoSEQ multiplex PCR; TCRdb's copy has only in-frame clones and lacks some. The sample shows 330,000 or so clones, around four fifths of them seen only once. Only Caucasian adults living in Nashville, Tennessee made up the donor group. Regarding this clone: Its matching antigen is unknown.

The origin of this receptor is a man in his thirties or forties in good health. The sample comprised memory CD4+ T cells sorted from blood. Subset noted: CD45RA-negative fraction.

The CDR3 reads CASSQDFFYNEQYF. CDR3 bases: TGTGCCAGCAGCCAAGATTTTTTCTATAACGAGCAGTACTTC. The gene calls are TRBV14 and TRBJ2-7; D remains ambiguous. The germline gives CDR1 SGHDN, CDR2 FVKESK. Trimming stripped 0 bases from V and 5 bases from J, with 11 bases between. The CDR3 consists of 14 residues. Complete variable domain (other parts from reference TRBV14 and TRBJ2-7): EAGVTQFPSHSVIEKGQTVTLRCDPISGHDNLYWYRRVMGKEIKFLLHFVKESKQDESGMPNNRFLAERTGGTYSTLKVQPAELEDSGVYFCASSQDFFYNEQYFGPGTRLTVT.